One and the same sample provided the 22 T cell receptor beta chains below, sequenced in a study of blood T cell repertoires in COVID-19. TCRdb's table, derived via immunoSEQ multiplex PCR, lists solely in-frame clones and lacks some. Found here are 250,000 or so clones, 80% to 90% of them singletons; the top ten hold 1.5% to 2%. The specimen sequenced was PBMCs or T cells enriched from blood (not recorded which). These receptors were collected from a woman aged 45 to 65 who had recovered from COVID-19.

The count of this clone is one. The chain carries TRBV28 and TRBJ1-1; possibly TRBD1 for D (6 bases). V was cut by 3 bases and J by 10 bases, with 12 bases left in between. The CDR3 runs 12 residues. CDR1 is MDHEN and CDR2 is SYDVKM in the germline V gene. The CDR3 DNA reads as TGTGCCAGCAGTTTTACAGGGCCACCAGCTTTCTTT. Protein product: CASSFTGPPAFF.

The chain uses TRBV3-1 (or the pseudogene TRBV3-2) and TRBJ1-1, with D hard to call. The V end lost 5 bases, the J end lost 4 bases, and 14 bases lay between the germline ends. Germline loops: CDR1 LGHDT, CDR2 YNNKEL (reference sequence). CDR3 size: 14 residues. The DNA of the CDR3 is TGTGCCAGCAGCACCCCGTCCCGAGGCACTGAAGCTTTCTTT. It specifies CASSTPSRGTEAFF.

The chain carries TRBV5-1 and TRBJ2-3, with 7 bases identical to TRBD1. Germline CDR1 reads SGHRS; CDR2 reads YFSETQ. Unmatched junction bases numbered 6, after V lost 4 bases and J lost 1 base. This CDR3 is built from 15 residues. DNA for the CDR3: TGCGCCAGCAGCACCGGACAGGTGGGCACAGATACGCAGTATTTT. Translation gives CASSTGQVGTDTQYF.

Of note for this clone: One end of the junction fails to match germline, which may point to a read error. The V and J genes are TRBV7-7 and TRBJ2-3; no firm D call. The germline V gene has CDR1 SSHAT and CDR2 FNYEAQ (reference sequence). The CDR3 length is 14 residues. The CDR3 bases are TGTGCTAGCAGCTCGAAACTTGGCACAGATACGCAGTATTTT. Translating it yields CASSSKLGTDTQYF. Full variable domain (remainder filled in from reference TRBV7-7 and TRBJ2-3): GAGVSQSPRYKVTKRGQDVTLRCDPISSHATLYWYQQALGQGPEFLTYFNYEAQPDKSGLPSDRFSAERPEGSISTLTIQRTEQRDSAMYRCASSSKLGTDTQYFGPGTRLTVL.

The genes are TRBV7-9 and TRBJ2-7; the D is unclear. The germline V and J ends were trimmed by 0 bases and 6 bases, with 6 bases remaining between them. Germline values: CDR1 SEHNR, CDR2 FQNEAQ (reference sequence). The CDR3 sequence is 12 residues long. CDR3 nucleotides: TGTGCCAGCAGCTTAGCGCTACCCGAGCAGTACTTC. The encoded protein is CASSLALPEQYF.

The chain couples TRBV5-1 to TRBJ2-1; possible D gene TRBD2, 5 bases. Trimming took 7 bases from V and 0 from J, leaving 17 bases between them. The germline V gene has CDR1 SGHRS and CDR2 YFSETQ. CDR3 length: 16 amino acids. The DNA of the CDR3 is TGCGCCAGCGTCTTAACCCCGGGAAGCTCCTACAATGAGCAGTTCTTC. It translates to CASVLTPGSSYNEQFF.

Only one count was recorded for this clone. Here the CDR3 reads CASRTGHYGYTF. The CDR3 region has the DNA TGTGCCAGCAGGACAGGGCACTATGGCTACACCTTC. This sequence joins TRBV6-5 and TRBJ1-2; TRBD1 aligns across 7 bases. The CDR3 has 12 amino acids. Germline CDR1 is MNHEY and CDR2 is SVGAGI. J was trimmed by 3 bases and V by 6 bases; bases with no gene match: 1.

Written as DNA, the CDR3 is TGTGCCAGCAGCCCGCGTCACAGTAGGCACGGCTACACCTTC. Its protein is CASSPRHSRHGYTF. J is TRBJ1-2 and V is TRBV3-1 (or the pseudogene TRBV3-2); D not certain. Germline V gene sequence: CDR1 LGHDT, CDR2 YNNKEL (reference sequence). CDR3 length: 14 amino acids. V was trimmed by 4 bases and J by 8 bases, leaving 17 bases between them.

The CDR3 coding sequence is TGTGCCAGCAGTCTTACGGGACTATTAAGCTCTGGGGCCAACGTCCTGACTTTC. Its protein is CASSLTGLLSSGANVLTF. V usage is TRBV28 and J usage is TRBJ2-6; TRBD2 matches 7 bases. Per the germline V gene, CDR1 is MDHEN and CDR2 is SYDVKM. This CDR3 is 18 amino acids long. Germline trimming cut 5 bases from V and 0 bases from J; bases unmatched to any gene: 10.

The V and J genes are TRBV19 and TRBJ1-2, with 9 nucleotides matching TRBD1. Per germline, CDR1 LNHDA and CDR2 SQIVND (reference sequence). V trimming: 7 bases; J trimming: 3 bases; junction bases outside the gene matches: 9. The CDR3 is made up of 15 amino acids. The CDR3 region has the DNA TGTGCCAGTAACTCCGGGACAGGGTCGGACTATGGCTACACCTTC. It is translated as CASNSGTGSDYGYTF.

The chain is built from TRBV6-2 or TRBV6-3 and TRBJ1-1; 7 nucleotides agree with TRBD1. The J segment lost 6 bases and the V segment lost 2 bases, leaving 6 bases of the junction unmatched. Germline CDR1 and CDR2: MNHEY and SVGEGT. The length of the CDR3 is 14 residues. CDR3: CASSYRGDRAEAFF. CDR3 nucleotides: TGTGCCAGCAGTTACAGGGGAGACAGGGCTGAAGCTTTCTTT.

V is TRBV10-3 and J is TRBJ2-2, with 8 positions matching TRBD1. In germline, CDR1 is ENHRY, CDR2 SYGVKD. With V trimmed by 4 bases and J by 1 base, 5 bases remained unmatched. The CDR3 loop spans 16 amino acids. The CDR3, as DNA: TGTGCCATCAGTGCCCCCGGGACAGGGAACACCGGGGAGCTGTTTTTT. This gives the protein CAISAPGTGNTGELFF.

As DNA, the CDR3 is TGTGCCAGCAGCGTAGTAGGAAGGGGCGGTACCGGGGAGCTGTTTTTT. Protein product: CASSVVGRGGTGELFF. The genes are TRBV9 and TRBJ2-2, with D maybe TRBD1 (5 bases). V was pared by 0 bases and J by 5 bases, with 14 bases between. Germline V CDR1 and CDR2: SGDLS, YYNGEE. The CDR3 consists of 16 residues.

The V and J genes are TRBV4-2 and TRBJ2-3, with D perhaps TRBD2 (6 bases). CDR3 length: 16 amino acids. Trimming cost V 1 base and J 5 bases, with 16 bases left between them. Germline V lookup: CDR1 LGHNA, CDR2 YNFKEQ. CDR3 protein: CASSQGLAIGLDTQYF. CDR3 bases: TGTGCCAGCAGCCAAGGCCTAGCGATTGGCCTAGATACGCAGTATTTT.

The J gene is TRBJ1-6, the V gene TRBV4-1, with D unresolved. V was pared by 2 bases and J by 7 bases, with 18 bases between. The CDR3 length is 17 residues. Germline assignment: CDR1 MGHRA and CDR2 YSYEKL. The CDR3 protein is CASSQSDQPRRNSPLHF. CDR3 DNA: TGCGCCAGCAGCCAATCGGATCAACCCCGGAGGAATTCACCCCTCCACTTT.

V gene TRBV12-3 or TRBV12-4 combines with J gene TRBJ1-3; D is undetermined. V lost 6 bases and J lost 0, with 6 bases in between. The CDR3 has 13 amino acids. CDR3 protein: CASRAFSGNTIYF. As DNA, the CDR3 is TGTGCCAGCAGGGCCTTCTCTGGAAACACCATATATTTT.

Only a few counts were recorded for this clone. V and J are TRBV18 and TRBJ1-3; 8 bases agree with TRBD1. CDR1 and CDR2 from the germline V gene are KGHSH and LQKENI. CDR3 length: 16 amino acids. The V gene end was trimmed by 6 bases and the J gene end by 4 bases; junction bases not matched to a gene: 11. The CDR3 DNA follows: TGTGCCAGCTCCCCAGACAGGGGCCGGACCGGAAACACCATATATTTT. It yields the protein CASSPDRGRTGNTIYF.

CDR3 region: CAISKRDRENNEKLFF. As DNA, the CDR3 is TGTGCCATCAGCAAACGCGACAGGGAGAATAATGAAAAACTGTTTTTT. This chain uses TRBV10-3 with TRBJ1-4; 7 bases are shared with TRBD1. CDR3 length: 16 amino acids. Germline-derived CDR1 and CDR2 are ENHRY and SYGVKD. Trimming removed 6 bases from V and 4 bases from J; junction bases left unmatched: 11.

The chain has TRBV6-5 and TRBJ2-5, with a tentative D call TRBD1 (6 bases). V lost 6 bases and J lost 2, with 7 bases in between. The CDR3 length is 12 residues. The V gene's germline CDR1 is MNHEY and CDR2 SVGAGI. The chain's CDR3 is CASRGQQETQYF. Written as DNA, the CDR3 is TGTGCCAGCAGAGGACAGCAAGAGACCCAGTACTTC.

The genes are TRBV28 and TRBJ1-2; 8 bases agree with TRBD1. The CDR3 contains 16 residues. The ends lost 3 bases at V and 4 bases at J; junction bases unmatched: 10. Germline CDR1 is MDHEN and CDR2 is SYDVKM. DNA of the CDR3: TGTGCCAGCAGTTTGCCAACAGGGGGAGGTATCTATGGCTACACCTTC. Protein: CASSLPTGGGIYGYTF.

The chain joins TRBV29-1 to TRBJ2-1; a weak D match, TRBD2 (6 bases). V was shortened by 6 bases and J by 5 bases, with 14 bases between the two germline ends. This CDR3 is 13 amino acids long. From germline, CDR1 is SQVTM and CDR2 ANQGSEA. CDR3 region: CSVRSRGDNEQFF. The CDR3 DNA reads TGCAGCGTGAGGTCGCGGGGAGACAATGAGCAGTTCTTC.

The J gene is TRBJ2-7, the V gene TRBV28; 10 bases fit TRBD1. CDR1 MDHEN and CDR2 SYDVKM come from the germline V gene. The CDR3 loop spans 15 amino acids. The V segment lost 7 bases and the J segment 3 bases; nucleotides outside the gene matches: 9. In DNA form, the CDR3 reads TGTGCCAGCACCTTTGGAGGGACAGGGGTCTACGAGCAGTACTTC. Its protein product is CASTFGGTGVYEQYF.